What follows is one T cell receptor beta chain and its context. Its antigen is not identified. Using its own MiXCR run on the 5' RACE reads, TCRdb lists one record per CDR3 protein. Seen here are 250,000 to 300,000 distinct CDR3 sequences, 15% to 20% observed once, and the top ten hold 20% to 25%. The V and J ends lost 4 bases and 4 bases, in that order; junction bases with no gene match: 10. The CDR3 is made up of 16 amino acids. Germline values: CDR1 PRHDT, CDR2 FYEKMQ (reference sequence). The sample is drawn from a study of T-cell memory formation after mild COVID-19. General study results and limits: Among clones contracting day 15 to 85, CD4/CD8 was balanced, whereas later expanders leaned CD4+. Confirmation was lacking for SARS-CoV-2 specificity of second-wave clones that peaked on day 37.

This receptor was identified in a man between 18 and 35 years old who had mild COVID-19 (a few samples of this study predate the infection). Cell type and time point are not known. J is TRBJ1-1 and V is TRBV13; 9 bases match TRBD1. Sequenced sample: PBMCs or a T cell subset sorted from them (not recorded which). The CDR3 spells CASSSLTGTGTTEAFF. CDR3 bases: TGTGCCAGCAGCTCCTTAACCGGGACAGGGACCACTGAAGCTTTCTTT.